The T cell receptor beta chain under discussion was sequenced for a study of cytomegalovirus exposure and HLA in healthy donors. On the study more broadly: Early on, a data release was issued that held about 85 million unique TCRs from HLA-typed donors. Findings of the study overall: The study dropped some indistinguishable V segments, TRBV6-2 and TRBV6-3 among them. It was 150 to 200 TCR beta chains that were listed as cytomegalovirus-associated.

With 6 bases clipped from V and 1 base from J, the junction kept 12 bases outside the gene matches. Germline V lookup: CDR1 MDHEN, CDR2 SYDVKM. This CDR3 comprises 17 residues. Healthy people donating bone marrow made up the donors. PCR primers comprised 60 Vbeta and 13 Jbeta primers. The data were produced by immunoSEQ multiplex PCR, yet TCRdb's version contains in-frame clones alone and is incomplete. Altogether 130,000 or so clones are present, over 8.5% being singletons, with the ten largest covering 6% to 7.5%. Note on this clone: Its antigen is still unknown.

Sequenced sample: PBMCs. The TCR sequence derives from a woman aged 40 to 50 in good health and CMV-seropositive. This chain connects TRBV28 to TRBJ1-5; TRBD1 matches at 7 bases. CDR3 loop: CASSDRTGARSNQPQHF. DNA for the CDR3: TGTGCCAGCAGCGACCGTACAGGGGCCAGGAGCAATCAGCCCCAGCATTTT.